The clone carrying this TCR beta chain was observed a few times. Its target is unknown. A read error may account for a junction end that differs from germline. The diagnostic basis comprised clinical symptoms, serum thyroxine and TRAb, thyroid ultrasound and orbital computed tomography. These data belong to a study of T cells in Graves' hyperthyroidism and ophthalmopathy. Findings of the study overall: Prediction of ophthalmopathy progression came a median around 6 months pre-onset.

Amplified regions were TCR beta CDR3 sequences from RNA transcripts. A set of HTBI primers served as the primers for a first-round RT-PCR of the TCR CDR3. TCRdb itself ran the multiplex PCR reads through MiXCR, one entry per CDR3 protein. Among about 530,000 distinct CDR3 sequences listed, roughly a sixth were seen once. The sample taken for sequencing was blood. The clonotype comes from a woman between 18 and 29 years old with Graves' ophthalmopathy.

The CDR3 loop is CASSEGAGSIHF. CDR3 nucleotides: TGTGCCAGCAGTGAAGGGGCAGGGAGTATCCATTTT. The chain joins TRBV2 to TRBJ2-3; D is tentatively TRBD1 or TRBD2 (5 bases each). Per the germline V gene, CDR1 is SNHLY and CDR2 is FYNNEI. CDR3 length: 12 residues.